The 11 T cell receptor beta chains given below trace back to one sample, sequenced in a study. Each CDR3 protein is one row after TCRdb ran MiXCR on the 5' RACE reads. This sample yields about 62,000 distinct CDR3 sequences, of which approximately 29% are seen a single time; 2% to 2.5% belongs to the top ten. The sequenced sample consisted of tumor-infiltrating naive CD4+ T cells sorted from the breast tumor. Subset denoted: naive CD4+ T cells, CD4+CD45RA+CD25-. The source of these receptors is a female donor with breast cancer.

The chain has TRBV10-3 and TRBJ2-7, with 7 bases that match TRBD1. Germline V CDR1 and CDR2: ENHRY, SYGVKD. The V and J ends lost 3 bases and 7 bases, in that order; junction bases with no gene match: 12. The CDR3 extends over 15 amino acids. CDR3 bases: TGTGCCATCAGTGAAACGGGACAGTCAGTTCGGGAGCAGTACTTC. Amino acids: CAISETGQSVREQYF.

This clonotype was seen a handful of times. The CDR3, as DNA: TGTGCCAGCAGTTACGCGGGACTGACCCTCTACGAGCAGTACTTC. Its protein is CASSYAGLTLYEQYF. V is TRBV6-2 or TRBV6-3 and J is TRBJ2-7; possibly TRBD2 for D (6 bases). Deletions cut 2 bases from V and 3 bases from J, with 14 bases between. Germline V gene sequence: CDR1 MNHEY, CDR2 SVGEGT. The CDR3 is made up of 15 amino acids.

This clonotype was picked up a small number of times. The chain joins TRBV6-5 to TRBJ1-6; a weak D match, TRBD1 (6 bases). Trimming removed 3 bases at V and 7 bases at J, with 10 bases between. The CDR3 has 14 amino acids. The germline V gene has CDR1 MNHEY and CDR2 SVGAGI. The CDR3 region is CASSYARGNSPLHF. CDR3 nucleotide sequence: TGTGCCAGCAGTTATGCAAGGGGGAATTCACCCCTCCACTTT.

This clonotype appeared many times. This chain joins TRBV7-2 and TRBJ2-3, with TRBD2 matching over 11 bases. The CDR3 is 16 amino acids. The germline CDR1 and CDR2 sequences are SGHTA and FQGNSA. J was trimmed by 4 bases and V by 5 bases; bases with no gene match: 8. This chain's CDR3 is CASSRTSGSGADTQYF. The DNA for the CDR3 is TGTGCCAGCAGCCGTACTAGCGGGAGTGGCGCAGATACGCAGTATTTT.

With regard to this clonotype: Since the CDR3 does not end with the conserved phenylalanine or tryptophan, this likely comes from a read error. The chain has TRBV20-1 and TRBJ1-4; D gene ambiguous. V shed 6 bases and J shed 6 bases, with 11 bases lying between them. CDR3 length equals 12 residues. Germline CDR1 reads DFQATT; CDR2 reads SNEGSKA (reference sequence). Here the CDR3 reads CSAGEDDEKLFV. In DNA, the CDR3 is TGCAGTGCCGGGGAGGATGATGAAAAACTGTTTGTT.

The CDR3 protein is CASSKSTSNEQFF. The CDR3 DNA follows: TGTGCCAGCAGTAAAAGCACTAGCAATGAGCAGTTCTTC. This chain links TRBV6-1 with TRBJ2-1; tentatively, D is TRBD2 (5 bases). This CDR3 has 13 residues. The V end lost 5 bases, the J end lost 6 bases, and 11 bases lay between the germline ends. CDR1 and CDR2 from the germline V gene are MNHNS and SASEGT.

This chain connects TRBV7-2 to TRBJ2-1; 8 nucleotides match TRBD2. V was clipped by 2 bases and J by 1 base; unmatched bases: 10. CDR1 SGHTA and CDR2 FQGNSA come from the germline V gene. This CDR3 comprises 18 residues. The chain's CDR3 is CASSLSTPGRVSYNEQFF. CDR3 sequence (DNA): TGTGCCAGCAGCTTAAGCACCCCCGGGAGGGTTTCCTACAATGAGCAGTTCTTC.

This clonotype was counted a few times. The J gene is TRBJ2-3, the V gene TRBV3-1; D gene unclear. Germline CDR1 is LGHDT and CDR2 is YNNKEL (reference sequence). The CDR3 loop spans 15 amino acids. Between the trimmed V and J ends, which lost 1 base and 2 bases, there was a span of 10 bases. As DNA, the CDR3 is TGTGCCAGCAGCCAAGGGATCCAGGACACAGATACGCAGTATTTT. Residues: CASSQGIQDTDTQYF.

This chain links TRBV2 with TRBJ2-3; unclear D gene. V gave up 7 bases and J gave up 0 bases, with 11 bases separating them. In germline, CDR1 is SNHLY, CDR2 FYNNEI. This CDR3 spans 14 amino acids. The CDR3, as DNA: TGTGCCAGCACGTTGCGGCTAAGCACAGATACGCAGTATTTT. This translates into CASTLRLSTDTQYF.

As regards this clonotype: Sequence at one end of the junction differs from germline and may be a read error. The chain has TRBV10-3 and TRBJ1-1; TRBD1 matches at 8 bases. Germline loops: CDR1 ENHRY, CDR2 SYGVKD. The CDR3 has 16 residues. The CDR3 DNA reads TGCGCCATCAGTGAGATCGGACAGGGACAGAACACTGAAGCTTTCTTC. Its protein product is CAISEIGQGQNTEAFF.

The table lists this clonotype with a few counts. This may be a read error, as it is one base from a much larger clone. The rearrangement uses TRBV4-1 and TRBJ2-7; TRBD2 matches 14 bases. The CDR3 is 16 amino acids. The V segment lost 4 bases and the J segment 2 bases; nucleotides outside the gene matches: 4. The germline V gene has CDR1 MGHRA and CDR2 YSYEKL. CDR3 region: CASSPGLAGATYEQYF. CDR3 DNA sequence: TGCGCCAGCAGCCCGGGACTAGCGGGAGCCACCTACGAGCAGTACTTC.